Below, one T cell receptor beta chain is given with its context. Clones were read by immunoSEQ multiplex PCR, and TCRdb kept only the in-frame ones, dropping some. The repertoire has 60,000 or so clones, 80% to 95% of them found once; the top ten carry approximately 23%. This sample stems from a study of OX40 agonist ivuxolimab in advanced cancers. Study in general: Three individuals attained partial responses, comprising one hepatocellular carcinoma case and two cutaneous melanoma cases.

The germline gives CDR1 MDHEN, CDR2 SYDVKM. This CDR3 is 13 amino acids long. Losses at the gene ends were 6 bases for V and 5 bases for J; bases not matched to a gene: 6. The origin of this receptor is an adult with an advanced solid tumor such as melanoma, head and neck, liver or kidney cancer. The sequences come from CD4+ or CD8+ T cells sorted from blood, collected in a trial of the OX40 agonist ivuxolimab. The V call is TRBV28, the J call TRBJ1-1; 7 nucleotides line up with TRBD1. CDR3 sequence: CASSTGARTEAFF. In DNA, the CDR3 is TGTGCCAGCAGCACAGGGGCGAGGACTGAAGCTTTCTTT. Using reference TRBV28 and TRBJ1-1 for the parts outside the CDR3, the full variable domain is DVKVTQSSRYLVKRTGEKVFLECVQDMDHENMFWYRQDPGLGLRLIYFSYDVKMKEKGDIPEGYSVSREKKERFSLILESASTNQTSMYLCASSTGARTEAFFGQGTRLTVV.